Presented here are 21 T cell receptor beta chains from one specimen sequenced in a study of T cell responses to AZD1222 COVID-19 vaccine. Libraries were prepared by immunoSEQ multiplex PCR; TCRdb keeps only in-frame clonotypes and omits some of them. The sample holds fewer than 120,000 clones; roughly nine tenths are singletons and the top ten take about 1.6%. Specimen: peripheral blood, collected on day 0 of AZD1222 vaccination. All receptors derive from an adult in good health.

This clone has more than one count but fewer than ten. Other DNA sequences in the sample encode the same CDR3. The CDR3: CASSLMRDEQYF. CDR3 sequence (DNA): TGTGCCAGCAGCCTCATGAGGGACGAGCAGTACTTC. The rearrangement links TRBV12-3 or TRBV12-4 to TRBJ2-7, with TRBD2 as a possible D gene (5 bases). Trimming left V 6 bases short and J 5 bases short, with 11 bases between. There are 12 residues in the CDR3.

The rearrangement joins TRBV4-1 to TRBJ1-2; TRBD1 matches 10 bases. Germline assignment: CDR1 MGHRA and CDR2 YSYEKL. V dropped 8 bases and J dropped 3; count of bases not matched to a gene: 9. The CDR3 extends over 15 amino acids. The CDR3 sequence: CASSKGQGTDYGYTF. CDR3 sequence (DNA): TGCGCCAGCTCTAAGGGACAGGGGACAGACTATGGCTACACCTTC.

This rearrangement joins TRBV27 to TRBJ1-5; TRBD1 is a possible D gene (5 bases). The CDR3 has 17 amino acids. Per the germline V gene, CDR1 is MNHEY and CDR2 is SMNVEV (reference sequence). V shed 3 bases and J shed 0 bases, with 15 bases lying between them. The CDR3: CASSFSGGTYSNQPQHF. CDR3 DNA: TGTGCCAGCAGTTTCAGTGGAGGGACTTATAGCAATCAGCCCCAGCATTTT.

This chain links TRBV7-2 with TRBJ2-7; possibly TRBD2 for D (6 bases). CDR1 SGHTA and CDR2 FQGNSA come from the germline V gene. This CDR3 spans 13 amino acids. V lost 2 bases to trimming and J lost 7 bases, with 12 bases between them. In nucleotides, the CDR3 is TGTGCCAGCAGCTTACTAGCGTCTAGGGAGCAGTACTTC. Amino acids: CASSLLASREQYF.

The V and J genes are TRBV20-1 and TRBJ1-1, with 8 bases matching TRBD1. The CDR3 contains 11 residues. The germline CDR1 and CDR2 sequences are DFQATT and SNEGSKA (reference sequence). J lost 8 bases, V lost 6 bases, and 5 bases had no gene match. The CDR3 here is CSARDRLEAFF. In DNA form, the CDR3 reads TGCAGTGCCAGGGACAGGTTAGAAGCTTTCTTT.

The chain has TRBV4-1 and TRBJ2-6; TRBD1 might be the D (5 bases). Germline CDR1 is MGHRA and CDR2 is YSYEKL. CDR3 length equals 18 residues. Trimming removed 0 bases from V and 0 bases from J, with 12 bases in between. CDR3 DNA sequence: TGCGCCAGCAGCCAAGATGGCAGGGCAAGCTCTGGGGCCAACGTCCTGACTTTC. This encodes CASSQDGRASSGANVLTF.

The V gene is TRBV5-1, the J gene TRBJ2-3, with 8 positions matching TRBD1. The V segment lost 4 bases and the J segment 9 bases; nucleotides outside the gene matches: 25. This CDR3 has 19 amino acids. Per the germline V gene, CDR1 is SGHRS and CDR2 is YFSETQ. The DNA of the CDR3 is TGCGCCAGCAGCAAATCGACAGGGGCCCTCGGTGGGATGGGTGGAACGCAGTATTTT. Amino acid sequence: CASSKSTGALGGMGGTQYF.

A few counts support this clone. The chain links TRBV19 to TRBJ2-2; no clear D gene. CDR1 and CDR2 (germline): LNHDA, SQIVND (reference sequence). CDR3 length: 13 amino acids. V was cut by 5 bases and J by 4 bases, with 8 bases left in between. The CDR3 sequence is CASSGDRTGELFF. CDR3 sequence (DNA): TGTGCCAGTAGTGGAGACCGCACCGGGGAGCTGTTTTTT.

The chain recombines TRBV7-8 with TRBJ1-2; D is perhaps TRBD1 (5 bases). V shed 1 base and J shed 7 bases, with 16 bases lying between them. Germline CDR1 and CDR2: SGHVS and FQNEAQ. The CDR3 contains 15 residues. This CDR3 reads CASSLDGRAIVGYTF. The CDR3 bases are TGTGCCAGCAGCTTAGACGGCAGGGCGATCGTTGGCTACACCTTC.

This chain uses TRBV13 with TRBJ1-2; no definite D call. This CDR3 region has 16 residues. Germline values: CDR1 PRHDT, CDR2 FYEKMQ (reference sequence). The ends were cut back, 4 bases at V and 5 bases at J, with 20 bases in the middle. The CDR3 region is CASSYSISAEGYGYTF. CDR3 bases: TGTGCCAGCAGCTATTCCATCTCCGCGGAAGGGTATGGCTACACCTTC. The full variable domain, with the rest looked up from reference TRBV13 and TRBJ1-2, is AAGVIQSPRHLIKEKRETATLKCYPIPRHDTVYWYQQGPGQDPQFLISFYEKMQSDKGSIPDRFSAQQFSDYHSELNMSSLELGDSALYFCASSYSISAEGYGYTFGSGTRLTVV.

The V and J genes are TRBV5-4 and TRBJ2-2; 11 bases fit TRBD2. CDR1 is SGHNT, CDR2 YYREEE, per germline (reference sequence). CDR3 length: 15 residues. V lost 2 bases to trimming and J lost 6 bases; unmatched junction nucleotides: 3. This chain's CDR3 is CASSLQLAGAGELFF. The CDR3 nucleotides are TGTGCCAGCAGCTTACAACTAGCGGGGGCCGGGGAGCTGTTTTTT.

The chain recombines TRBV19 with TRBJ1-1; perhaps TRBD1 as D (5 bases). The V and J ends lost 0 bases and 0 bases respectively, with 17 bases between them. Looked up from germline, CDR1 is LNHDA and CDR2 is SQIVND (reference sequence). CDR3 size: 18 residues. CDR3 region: CASSIDVRDLFLNTEAFF. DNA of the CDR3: TGTGCCAGTAGTATAGATGTACGGGACCTTTTCTTGAACACTGAAGCTTTCTTT.

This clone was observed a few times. The CDR3 nucleotides are TGTGCCAGCAGTGAAGGGGGCGCTGGATACTATGGCTACACCTTC. Its protein is CASSEGGAGYYGYTF. The gene calls are TRBV6-1 and TRBJ1-2; possibly TRBD1 for D (5 bases). Germline V CDR1 and CDR2: MNHNS, SASEGT. The CDR3 is 15 residues long. V shed 1 base and J shed 3 bases, with 12 bases lying between them.

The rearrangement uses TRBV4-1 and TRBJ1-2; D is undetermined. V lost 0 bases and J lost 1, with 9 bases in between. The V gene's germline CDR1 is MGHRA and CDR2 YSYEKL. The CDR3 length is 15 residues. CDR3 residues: CASSQDPSINYGYTF. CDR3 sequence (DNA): TGCGCCAGCAGCCAAGATCCATCGATTAACTATGGCTACACCTTC.

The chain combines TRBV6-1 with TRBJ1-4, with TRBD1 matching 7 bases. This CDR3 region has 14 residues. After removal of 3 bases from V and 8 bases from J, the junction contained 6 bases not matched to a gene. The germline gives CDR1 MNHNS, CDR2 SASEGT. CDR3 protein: CASSETGFDEKLFF. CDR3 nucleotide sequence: TGTGCCAGCAGTGAGACAGGGTTCGACGAAAAACTGTTTTTT.

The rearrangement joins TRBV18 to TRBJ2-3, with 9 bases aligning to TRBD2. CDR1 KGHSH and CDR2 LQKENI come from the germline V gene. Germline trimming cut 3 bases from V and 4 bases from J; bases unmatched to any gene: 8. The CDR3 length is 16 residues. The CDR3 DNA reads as TGTGCCAGCTCACCGGTTGCGGGAGGGGAGGCAGATACGCAGTATTTT. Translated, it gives CASSPVAGGEADTQYF.

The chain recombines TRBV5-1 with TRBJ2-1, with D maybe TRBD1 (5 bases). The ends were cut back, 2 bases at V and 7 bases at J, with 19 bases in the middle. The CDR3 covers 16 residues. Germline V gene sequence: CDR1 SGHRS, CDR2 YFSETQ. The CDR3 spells CASSLVSGRALNEQFF. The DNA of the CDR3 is TGCGCCAGCAGCTTAGTGTCCGGCAGGGCTCTTAATGAGCAGTTCTTC.

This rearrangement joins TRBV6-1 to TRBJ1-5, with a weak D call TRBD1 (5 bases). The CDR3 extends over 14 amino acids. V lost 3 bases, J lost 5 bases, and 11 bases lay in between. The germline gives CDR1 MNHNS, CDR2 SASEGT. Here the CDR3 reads CASSDRGVYQPQHF. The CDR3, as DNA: TGTGCCAGCAGTGATCGGGGGGTCTATCAGCCCCAGCATTTT.

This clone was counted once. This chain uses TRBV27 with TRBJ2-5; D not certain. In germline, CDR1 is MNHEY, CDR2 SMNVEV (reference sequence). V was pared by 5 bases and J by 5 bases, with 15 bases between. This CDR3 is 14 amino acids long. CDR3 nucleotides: TGTGCCAGCAGTCCACAACGACTCCGGGAGACCCAGTACTTC. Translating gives CASSPQRLRETQYF.

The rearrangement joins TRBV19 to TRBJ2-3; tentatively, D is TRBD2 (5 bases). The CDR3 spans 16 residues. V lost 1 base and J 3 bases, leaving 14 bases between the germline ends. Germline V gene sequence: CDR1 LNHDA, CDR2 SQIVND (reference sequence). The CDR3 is CASSIVALAGTDTQYF. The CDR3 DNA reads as TGTGCCAGTAGTATAGTTGCCCTAGCAGGTACAGATACGCAGTATTTT.

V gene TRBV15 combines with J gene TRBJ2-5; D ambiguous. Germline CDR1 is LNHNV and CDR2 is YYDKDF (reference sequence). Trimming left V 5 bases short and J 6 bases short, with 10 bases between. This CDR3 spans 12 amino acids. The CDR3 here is CATSPDRQTQYF. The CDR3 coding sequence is TGTGCCACCAGCCCGGACCGCCAGACCCAGTACTTC.